This entry lists 14 T cell receptor beta chains sequenced from one sample in a study of ipilimumab plus nivolumab after autologous stem cell transplantation. Only in-frame clones appear in the TCRdb table, and some are missing; sequencing was by immunoSEQ multiplex PCR. There are about 18,000 clones in the sample; about 77% occur only once, and roughly 10% lies in the top ten. The sequenced sample was PBMCs, obtained in a trial of ipilimumab plus nivolumab as post-transplant consolidation. All receptors derive from a male donor with diffuse large B-cell lymphoma.

In this sample, this clone is medium-sized (0.01 to 0.1%). The chain uses TRBV4-3 and TRBJ2-3; possibly TRBD2 for D (5 bases). Trimming removed 0 bases at V and 3 bases at J, with 13 bases between. This CDR3 has 16 amino acids. Per germline, CDR1 LGHNA and CDR2 YSLEER. DNA for the CDR3: TGCGCCAGCAGCCAAGAGTGGGAATCGGGAACAGATACGCAGTATTTT. Its protein product is CASSQEWESGTDTQYF.

CDR3 sequence reads: CASSPRVGGVNTEAFF. In DNA form, the CDR3 reads TGCGCCAGCAGCCCCCGAGTAGGGGGGGTGAACACTGAAGCTTTCTTT. The rearrangement uses TRBV4-1 and TRBJ1-1; possible D gene TRBD1, 6 bases. This CDR3 contains 16 residues. Germline V lookup: CDR1 MGHRA, CDR2 YSYEKL. V was clipped by 4 bases and J by 0 bases, with 15 bases between them.

The chain joins TRBV7-8 to TRBJ2-7, with D hard to call. V was shortened by 2 bases and J by 2 bases, with 7 bases between the two germline ends. The CDR3 extends over 13 amino acids. From germline, CDR1 is SGHVS and CDR2 FQNEAQ. The CDR3 region is CASSLIRTYEQYF. CDR3 nucleotide sequence: TGTGCCAGCAGCTTAATCCGGACCTACGAGCAGTACTTC.

This sequence joins TRBV11-1 and TRBJ2-7; D is perhaps TRBD1 or TRBD2 (6 bases each). Germline V lookup: CDR1 SGHAT, CDR2 FQDESV (reference sequence). This CDR3 comprises 15 residues. Trimming removed 1 base at V and 7 bases at J, with 17 bases between. The CDR3 nucleotides read TGTGCCAGCAGCTTAGGAGGGGCCCGGAGGGGGGAGCAGTACTTC. The encoded protein is CASSLGGARRGEQYF.

This clone was seen a single time. J is TRBJ2-3 and V is TRBV5-8; D unclear. Trimming removed 0 bases from V and 4 bases from J, with 15 bases in between. The germline CDR1 and CDR2 sequences are SGHTS and YDEGEE. This CDR3 has 16 residues. The CDR3 nucleotides read TGTGCCAGCAGCTTGGGGCTGGCTCAAGGTGCAGATACGCAGTATTTT. Protein sequence: CASSLGLAQGADTQYF.

This clone was observed a single time. This chain's CDR3 is CASSVDFSGVRPYRTSNEQFF. DNA for the CDR3: TGTGCCAGCAGCGTAGACTTTAGCGGTGTGCGACCCTACCGTACAAGTAATGAGCAGTTCTTC. The chain links TRBV9 to TRBJ2-1, with a possible D match to TRBD2 (6 bases). Germline V gives CDR1 SGDLS, CDR2 YYNGEE. The CDR3 totals 21 residues. Trimming removed 0 bases at V and 7 bases at J, with 32 bases between. Supplemented by reference TRBV9 and TRBJ2-1, the full variable domain reads DSGVTQTPKHLITATGQRVTLRCSPRSGDLSVYWYQQSLDQGLQFLIQYYNGEERAKGNILERFSAQQFPDLHSELNLSSLELGDSALYFCASSVDFSGVRPYRTSNEQFFGPGTRLTVL.

This chain connects TRBV5-4 to TRBJ2-1, with no clear D. The CDR3 has 12 amino acids. The ends were cut back, 0 bases at V and 6 bases at J, with 4 bases in the middle. The germline CDR1 and CDR2 sequences are SGHNT and YYREEE (reference sequence). DNA of the CDR3: TGTGCCAGCAGCTTGGGTAGCAATGAGCAGTTCTTC. This codes for CASSLGSNEQFF.

The chain links TRBV9 to TRBJ1-3; possibly TRBD1 for D (6 bases). The CDR3 length is 17 residues. Germline V gene data show CDR1 as SGDLS and CDR2 as YYNGEE. The germline V and J ends were trimmed by 9 bases and 0 bases, with 22 bases remaining between them. The CDR3 DNA follows: TGTGCCACCTCCCGGGGGCAGGGAACCGACTCTGGAAACACCATATATTTT. It yields the protein CATSRGQGTDSGNTIYF. Full variable domain (remainder filled in from reference TRBV9 and TRBJ1-3): DSGVTQTPKHLITATGQRVTLRCSPRSGDLSVYWYQQSLDQGLQFLIQYYNGEERAKGNILERFSAQQFPDLHSELNLSSLELGDSALYFCATSRGQGTDSGNTIYFGEGSWLTVV.

This sequence joins TRBV6-6 and TRBJ2-4, with 8 positions matching TRBD2. This CDR3 is built from 16 residues. Germline values: CDR1 MNHNY, CDR2 SVGAGI (reference sequence). Losses at the gene ends were 2 bases for V and 8 bases for J; bases not matched to a gene: 11. CDR3 region: CASSYTHGGAGDIQYF. Written as DNA, the CDR3 is TGTGCCAGCAGTTACACACACGGGGGGGCCGGTGACATTCAGTACTTC.

This clone was found a few times. The genes are TRBV19 and TRBJ2-2; possibly TRBD1 or TRBD2 for D (5 bases each). Trimming took off 5 bases at V and 4 bases at J, with 14 bases between the two ends. Germline-derived CDR1 and CDR2 are LNHDA and SQIVND (reference sequence). This CDR3 is 15 amino acids long. The CDR3 sequence: CASSFGSQGTGELFF. Written as DNA, the CDR3 is TGTGCCAGTAGTTTTGGGAGCCAGGGCACCGGGGAGCTGTTTTTT.

Concerning this clone: Just one base apart from a much larger clone, this may be a read error. The same CDR3 can be traced to other DNA sequences in this sample. The genes are TRBV5-5 and TRBJ2-7; D remains unclear. Trimming left V 3 bases short and J 3 bases short, with 7 bases between. This CDR3 comprises 12 residues. CDR1 is SGHKS and CDR2 is YYEKEE in the germline V gene (reference sequence). The CDR3 DNA reads as TGTGCCAGCAGCTCGGCAGGCTACGAGCAGTACTTC. Its translation: CASSSAGYEQYF.

A remark on this clone: The same CDR3 is also encoded by other DNA sequences in this sample. This chain joins TRBV2 and TRBJ2-7; D remains ambiguous. The length of the CDR3 is 11 residues. Deletions cut 4 bases from V and 4 bases from J, with 5 bases between. CDR1 SNHLY and CDR2 FYNNEI come from the germline V gene. The CDR3 spells CASSGRYEQYF. CDR3 in DNA: TGTGCCAGCAGTGGGCGATACGAGCAGTACTTC.

The chain joins TRBV11-2 to TRBJ2-2; D ambiguous. This CDR3 contains 16 residues. V lost 5 bases and J lost 2, with 15 bases in between. Germline V gene lookup returns CDR1 SGHAT and CDR2 FQNNGV. The CDR3, as DNA: TGTGCCAGCAGCCCCGACGGGTTGGGAAACACCGGGGAGCTGTTTTTT. Its translation: CASSPDGLGNTGELFF.

The chain links TRBV4-3 to TRBJ2-5; D is possibly TRBD1 or TRBD2 (6 bases each). The germline V and J ends were trimmed by 1 base and 1 base, with 16 bases remaining between them. CDR3 length equals 17 residues. Germline V gives CDR1 LGHNA, CDR2 YSLEER. The CDR3 spells CASSQVTTGALQETQYF. The CDR3, as DNA: TGCGCCAGCAGCCAAGTAACGACGGGGGCCCTCCAAGAGACCCAGTACTTC.